Listed here is a single TCR beta chain. This clonotype was seen a handful of times. The target of this receptor is not known. Nothing much larger sits one base from this clone, and base qualities are not available. This entry comes from a study of T cell repertoires in cytomegalovirus infection (dated by TCRdb to about 2019). About the study as a whole: Recently identified HLA-C-restricted CMV epitopes, whose presentation resists viral immunomodulation, were targeted by peptide stimulations together with well-studied HLA-B-restricted epitopes. Because public TCR beta signatures pointed to carriage of CMV infection together with the matching HLA type, the HLA type of each donor mattered for the analysis.

Sequenced on an Illumina HiSeq 1500. TCRdb reanalyzed the raw reads on its own, using fastp at Q25 for trimming and MiXCR for clone calling, and kept in-frame beta chains. All rows with the same CDR3 protein become a single entry with the most common DNA and genes. In all, the sample holds roughly 180,000 distinct CDR3 sequences, and less than 25% of those were seen once. The ten largest clones take up 25% of the sample. General study outcomes and caveats: In both this cohort and an independent cohort of 300 to 450 donors, the cumulative frequency of public TCR beta family members distinguished carriers of CMV infection plus the relevant HLA type. In the ex vivo response, HLA-C-restricted CMV-specific TCR beta clonotypes were dominant, and in two of eight donors the single most frequent clonotype came from this HLA-C-restricted group.

The sample's treatment or condition label, decoded: in vitro stimulation with specific CMV peptide epitopes to enrich CMV-specific T cells. The germline V gene supplies CDR1 SGHTA and CDR2 FQGNSA. Its CDR3 holds 16 amino acids, cysteine through phenylalanine. Left in the record is the CDR3 DNA by itself, 48 bases read in frame from the first base. Trimming takes 6 bases from V and 0 bases from J, and the germline ends sit 18 bases apart. The rearrangement joined TRBV7-2 to TRBJ2-7; the best D guess is TRBD1, with 7 bases matching. The sample was CD8+ T cells from cultured PBMCs, taken from culture after CMV antigen stimulation. This sequence was found in a human donor in good health (CMV status not recorded). Some clones in this sample may be carry-over from other donors' samples. The base sequence is TGTGCCAGCAGGCAAGAGGGGGCGGGGAGCTCCTACGAGCAGTACTTC. It translates as CASRQEGAGSSYEQYF.